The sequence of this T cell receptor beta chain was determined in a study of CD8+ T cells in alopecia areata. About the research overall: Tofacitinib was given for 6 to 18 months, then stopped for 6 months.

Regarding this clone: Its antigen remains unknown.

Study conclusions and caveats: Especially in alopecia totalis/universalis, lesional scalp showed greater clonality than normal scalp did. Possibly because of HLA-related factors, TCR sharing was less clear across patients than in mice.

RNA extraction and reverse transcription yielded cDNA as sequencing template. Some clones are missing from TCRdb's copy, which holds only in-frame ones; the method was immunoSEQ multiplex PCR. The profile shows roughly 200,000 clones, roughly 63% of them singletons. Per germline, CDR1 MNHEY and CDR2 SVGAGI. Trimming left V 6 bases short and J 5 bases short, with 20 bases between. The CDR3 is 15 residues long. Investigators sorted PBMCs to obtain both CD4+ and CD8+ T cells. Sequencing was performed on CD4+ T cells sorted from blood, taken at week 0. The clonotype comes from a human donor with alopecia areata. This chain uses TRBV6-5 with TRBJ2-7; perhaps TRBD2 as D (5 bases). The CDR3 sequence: CASSPRRGRVDEQYF. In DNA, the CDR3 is TGTGCCAGCAGCCCCCGCAGAGGGAGAGTTGACGAGCAGTACTTC.